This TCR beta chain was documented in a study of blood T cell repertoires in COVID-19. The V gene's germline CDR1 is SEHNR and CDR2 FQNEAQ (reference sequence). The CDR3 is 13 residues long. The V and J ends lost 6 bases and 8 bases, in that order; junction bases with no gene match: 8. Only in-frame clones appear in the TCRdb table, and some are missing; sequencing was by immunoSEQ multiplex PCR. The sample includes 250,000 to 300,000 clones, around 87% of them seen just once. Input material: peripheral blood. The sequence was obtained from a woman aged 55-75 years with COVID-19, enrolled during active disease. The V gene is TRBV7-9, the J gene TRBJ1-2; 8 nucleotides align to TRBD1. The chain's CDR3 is CASSLFTGGGYTF. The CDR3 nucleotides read TGTGCCAGCAGTCTTTTCACAGGGGGAGGCTACACCTTC. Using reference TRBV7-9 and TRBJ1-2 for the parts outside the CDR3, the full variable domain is DTGVSQNPRHKITKRGQNVTFRCDPISEHNRLYWYRQTLGQGPEFLTYFQNEAQLEKSRLLSDRFSAERPKGSFSTLEIQRTEQGDSAMYLCASSLFTGGGYTFGSGTRLTVV.